A single TCR beta chain is shown here with its context. The data are from a study of blood T cell repertoires in COVID-19. Study information: The United States, Italy and Spain supplied acute and convalescent COVID-19 samples. T cells, B-cell-depleted T cells, or PBMCs supplied cDNA or gDNA.

Clones were sequenced by immunoSEQ multiplex PCR, and TCRdb holds only the in-frame ones, with some missing. This sample has 90,000 to 150,000 clones, with 80% to 90% found just once. This CDR3 has 13 residues. The germline V gene encodes CDR1 SGHTA and CDR2 FQGNSA. Trimming cost V 8 bases and J 3 bases, with 12 bases left between them. This chain connects TRBV7-2 to TRBJ2-3; D gene unclear. The receptor was isolated from a woman aged 50 to 65 with active or convalescent COVID-19. The material sequenced was peripheral blood. CDR3 nucleotides: TGTGCCAGCCGAAGAGGTTCAACAGATACGCAGTATTTT. Its protein is CASRRGSTDTQYF.